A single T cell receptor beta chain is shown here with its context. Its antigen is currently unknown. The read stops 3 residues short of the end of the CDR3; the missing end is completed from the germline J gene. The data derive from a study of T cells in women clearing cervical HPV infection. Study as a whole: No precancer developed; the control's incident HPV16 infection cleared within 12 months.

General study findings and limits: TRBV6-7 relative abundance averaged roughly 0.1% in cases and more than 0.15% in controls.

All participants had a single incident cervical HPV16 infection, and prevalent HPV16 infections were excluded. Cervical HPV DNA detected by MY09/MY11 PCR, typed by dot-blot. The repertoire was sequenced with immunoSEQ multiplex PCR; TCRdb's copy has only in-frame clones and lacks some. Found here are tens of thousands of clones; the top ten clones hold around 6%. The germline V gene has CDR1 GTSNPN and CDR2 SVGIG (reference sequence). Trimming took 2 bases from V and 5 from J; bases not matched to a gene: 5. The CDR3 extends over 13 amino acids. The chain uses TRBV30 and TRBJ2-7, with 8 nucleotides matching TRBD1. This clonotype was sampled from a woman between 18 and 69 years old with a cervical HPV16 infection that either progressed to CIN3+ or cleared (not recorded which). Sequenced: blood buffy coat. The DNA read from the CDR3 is TGTGCCTGGAGTCGGGACAGGTTAAACGAG. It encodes CAWSRDRLNE. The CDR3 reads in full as CAWSRDRLNEQYF.